This is a list of T cell receptor beta chains from one sample in a study of blood T cell repertoires in COVID-19. Assay: immunoSEQ multiplex PCR; the TCRdb copy retains only in-frame clones and omits some. The sample shows about 100,000 clones, about 80% of them seen only once. Sequenced sample: peripheral blood. Source of these receptors: a man aged 65 to 79 with active or convalescent COVID-19. Both conserved end residues are part of each CDR3. A D gene is named only where the DNA matches it firmly. Some rows have no size entry. The others give once, few or many, or a class for an expanded clone.

TRBJ2-3 - - TRBV7-6 TGTGCCAGCAGCAAACAGGGTATTGGTTTGAATACGCAGTATTTT CASSKQGIGLNTQYF
TRBJ1-1 - - TRBV13 TGTGCCAGCAGCTTAGAAGCAGGGAACACTGAAGCTTTCTTT CASSLEAGNTEAFF
TRBJ2-2 - - TRBV5-1 TGCGCCAGCAGCTTGGCAGGGGCGAACACCGGGGAGCTGTTTTTT CASSLAGANTGELFF
TRBJ1-2 TRBD1 - TRBV12-3/TRBV12-4 TGTGCCAGCACCTCCGGGACAGTGGGGGGCTACACCTTC CASTSGTVGGYTF
TRBJ2-3 - once TRBV18 TGTGCCAGCTTCGACGCGCGGGGGCCCTGGGGGAGAACAGATACGCAGTATTTT CASFDARGPWGRTDTQYF
TRBJ2-1 TRBD2 few TRBV9 TGTGCCAGCAGCGTAGATAGCGGGAGGAGGCAGTTCTTC CASSVDSGRRQFF
TRBJ1-2 TRBD1 - TRBV4-1 TGCGCCAGCAGCCAAGAGGGGACAGGGGGCGCTAACTATGGCTACACCTTC CASSQEGTGGANYGYTF
TRBJ2-1 TRBD2 - TRBV4-2 TGTGCCAGCAGCCAGGAACAGCGGGGGGACAATGAGCAGTTCTTC CASSQEQRGDNEQFF
TRBJ2-3 - - TRBV5-6 TGTGCCAGCAGCTTGGACAGGGGGGGCGTACATCCAGATACGCAGTATTTT CASSLDRGGVHPDTQYF
TRBJ1-2 TRBD1 - TRBV24-1 TGTGCCACCACTTCGGGACAGGGGTCCGGCTACACCTTC CATTSGQGSGYTF
TRBJ2-1 - - TRBV5-6 TGTGCCAGCAGCTTCTCAGGGAATGAGCAGTTCTTC CASSFSGNEQFF
TRBJ2-1 - - TRBV18 TGTGCCAGCTCACCACGGCAGGGGTCCTACAATGAGCAGTTCTTC CASSPRQGSYNEQFF
TRBJ1-1 - - TRBV9 TGTGCCAGCAGCGCCGGGGGACCGTTGAACACTGAAGCTTTCTTT CASSAGGPLNTEAFF
TRBJ2-3 - - TRBV10-3 TGTGCCATCAGTGACCTAGACCCCGGGGACACAGATACGCAGTATTTT CAISDLDPGDTDTQYF
TRBJ1-1 - - TRBV19 TGTGCCAGTAGTGGTTACAGGATAGGGCCTGAAGCTTTCTTT CASSGYRIGPEAFF
TRBJ1-1 - - TRBV9 TGTGCCAGCAGCGTAGATACAGGGTACACTGAAGCTTTCTTT CASSVDTGYTEAFF
TRBJ2-5 - - TRBV7-3 TGCGCCAGCAGCTTAAGCGGTGGGGGGGCAGAAGAGACCCAGTACTTC CASSLSGGGAEETQYF
TRBJ1-6 TRBD1 - TRBV30 TGTGCCTTTGGACAGGACGCCTCTCATTCACCCCTCCACTTT CAFGQDASHSPLHF
TRBJ1-1 - - TRBV4-2 TGTGCCAGCAGCCAAGATCAGTGGGCAGTTGCTTTCTTT CASSQDQWAVAFF
TRBJ1-6 - - TRBV30 TGTGCCTGGGCGAGGTCGGGACATGGGTCACCCCTCCACTTT CAWARSGHGSPLHF
TRBJ2-7 - - TRBV6-5 TGTGCCAGCCTACAGGGCTCGGTTACCTACGAGCAGTACTTC CASLQGSVTYEQYF
TRBJ1-2 TRBD1 once TRBV4-1 TGCGCCAGCAGCCAACAGGGGGCCGGGGGCTACACCTTC CASSQQGAGGYTF
TRBJ2-4 - - TRBV3-1/TRBV3-2 TGTGCCAGCAGCCAAGGTACAACAGGGAGGGTAGCCAAAAACATTCAGTACTTC CASSQGTTGRVAKNIQYF
TRBJ2-3 - - TRBV7-3 TGTGCCAGCAGCTCGGTTGGAGATACGCAGTATTTT CASSSVGDTQYF
TRBJ2-3 - - TRBV4-1 TGCGCCAGCAGCCAAGTTCAGGATAGCACAGATACGCAGTATTTT CASSQVQDSTDTQYF
TRBJ1-1 - - TRBV18 TGTGCCAGCTCACCGCCGGGACACTTAAACACTGAAGCTTTCTTT CASSPPGHLNTEAFF
TRBJ2-2 TRBD1 - TRBV7-9 TGTGCCGGTTCCGACCAAAGAACCGGGACAGGAAACACCGGGGAGCTGTTTTTT CAGSDQRTGTGNTGELFF
TRBJ2-1 TRBD2 - TRBV11-2 TGTGCCAGCAGCTTTCCTAGGGGGCGGGAGGGCCCCTACAATGAGCAGTTCTTC CASSFPRGREGPYNEQFF
TRBJ1-1 TRBD1 - TRBV3-1/TRBV3-2 TGTGCCAGCAGCCCGGGGACAGAGAACACTGAAGCTTTCTTT CASSPGTENTEAFF
TRBJ2-7 TRBD2 - TRBV6-1 TGTGCCAGCAGTGAACAAGCGGGAGGGTCCTACGAGCAGTACTTC CASSEQAGGSYEQYF
TRBJ1-3 - few TRBV5-1 TGCGCCAGCAGCTTGGGACAGTACTCTGGAAACACCATATATTTT CASSLGQYSGNTIYF
TRBJ2-3 - - TRBV19 TGTGCCAGTAGTACATCAGGGAGCACAGATACGCAGTATTTT CASSTSGSTDTQYF
TRBJ1-5 TRBD1 - TRBV7-2 TGTGCCAGCAGCTTAGAGGCAGGGGGCTGGTCTCAGCCCCAGCATTTT CASSLEAGGWSQPQHF